This TCR beta chain was documented in a study of blood T cell repertoires in COVID-19. Study as a whole: Italy, Spain and the United States were the sources of the convalescent and acute COVID-19 samples. The cDNA or gDNA used as material had been derived from T cells, B-cell-depleted T cells, or PBMCs.

Under the authors' procedure: The assay estimated nucleated cells by amplifying reference gene primers. Assay: immunoSEQ multiplex PCR; the TCRdb copy retains only in-frame clones and omits some. V, J and clone size were drawn from that table, and D and trimming were deduced from the DNA. The sample has 200,000 to 300,000 clones, about 90% seen once. Sequencing was done on a sample of peripheral blood. This clonotype was obtained from a middle-aged woman with acute or convalescent COVID-19.

In DNA form, the CDR3 reads TGTGCCAGTAGTATAGTTGTCGGGGGGGGCTACACAGATACGCAGTATTTT. This encodes CASSIVVGGGYTDTQYF. The V and J genes are TRBV19 and TRBJ2-3, with 8 nucleotides matching TRBD2. The V and J ends lost 1 base and 2 bases, in that order; junction bases with no gene match: 8. This CDR3 comprises 17 residues. Per germline, CDR1 LNHDA and CDR2 SQIVND (reference sequence).